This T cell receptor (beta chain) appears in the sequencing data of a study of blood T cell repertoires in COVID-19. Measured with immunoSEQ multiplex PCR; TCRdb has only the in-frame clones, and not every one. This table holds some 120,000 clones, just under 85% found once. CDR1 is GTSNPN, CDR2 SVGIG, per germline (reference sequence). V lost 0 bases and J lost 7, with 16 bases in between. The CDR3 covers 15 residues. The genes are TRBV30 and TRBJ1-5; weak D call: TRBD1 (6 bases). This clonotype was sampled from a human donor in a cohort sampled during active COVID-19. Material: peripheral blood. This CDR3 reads CAWSVPGTRHQPQHF. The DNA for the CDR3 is TGTGCCTGGAGTGTACCTGGGACACGGCACCAGCCCCAGCATTTT.